The entry that follows covers one T cell receptor (beta chain) sequence. The sample belongs to a study of blood T cell repertoires in COVID-19. The wider study: Spain, Italy and the United States supplied samples that represented acute and convalescent COVID-19. From T cells, B-cell-depleted T cells, or PBMCs came the material, which was cDNA or gDNA.

The CDR3 covers 14 residues. Germline CDR1 MGHRA, CDR2 YSYEKL. The germline V and J ends were trimmed by 2 bases and 4 bases, with 8 bases remaining between them. Original processing methods: Reference gene primer amplification gave nucleated cell count estimates. Method: immunoSEQ multiplex PCR; TCRdb's copy keeps in-frame clones and lacks some. V, J and clone size are taken as reported in that table, and D and trimming were inferred from the DNA itself. The sample lists 90,000 or so clones, 75% to 90% occurring once. The chain joins TRBV4-1 to TRBJ2-2; D might be TRBD1 (5 bases). The receptor's source is a man at least 80 years old with acute or convalescent COVID-19. Sample: peripheral blood. CDR3 DNA: TGCGCCAGCAGCCAACTAGGGGTCACCGGGGAGCTGTTTTTT. This codes for CASSQLGVTGELFF.